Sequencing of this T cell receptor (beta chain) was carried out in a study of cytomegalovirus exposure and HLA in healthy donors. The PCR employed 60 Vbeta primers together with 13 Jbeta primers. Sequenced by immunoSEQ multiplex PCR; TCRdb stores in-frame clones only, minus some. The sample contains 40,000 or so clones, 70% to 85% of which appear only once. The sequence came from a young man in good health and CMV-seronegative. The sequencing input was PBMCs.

CDR3 residues: CASSPPMLAGGYNEQFF. CDR3 nucleotides: TGTGCCAGCTCACCACCAATGCTAGCGGGGGGATACAATGAGCAGTTCTTC. The chain employs TRBV18 and TRBJ2-1, with TRBD2 matching 11 bases. CDR1 and CDR2 (germline): KGHSH, LQKENI. The CDR3 has 17 amino acids. V gave up 0 bases and J gave up 4 bases; unmatched junction bases: 5. The whole variable domain, remainder taken from reference TRBV18 and TRBJ2-1, is NAGVMQNPRHLVRRRGQEARLRCSPMKGHSHVYWYRQLPEEGLKFMVYLQKENIIDESGMPKERFSAEFPKEGPSILRIQQVVRGDSAAYFCASSPPMLAGGYNEQFFGPGTRLTVL.